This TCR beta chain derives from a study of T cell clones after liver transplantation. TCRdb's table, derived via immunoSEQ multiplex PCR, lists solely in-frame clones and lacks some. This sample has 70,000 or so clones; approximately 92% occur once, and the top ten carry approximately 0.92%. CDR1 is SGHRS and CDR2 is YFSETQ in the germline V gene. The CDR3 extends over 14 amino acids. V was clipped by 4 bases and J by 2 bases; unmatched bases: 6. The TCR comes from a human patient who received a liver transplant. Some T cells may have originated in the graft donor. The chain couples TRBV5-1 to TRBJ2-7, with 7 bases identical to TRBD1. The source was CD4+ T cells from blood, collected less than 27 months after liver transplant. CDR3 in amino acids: CASSPRQGTYEQYF. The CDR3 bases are TGCGCCAGCAGCCCTCGACAGGGAACCTACGAGCAGTACTTC.